This TCR beta chain was observed in a study of blood T cell repertoires in COVID-19. Donors were grouped by their self-reported clinical history. What the recovered Cohort 3 donors had was two negative PCRs, clearance, or symptom resolution. Sequenced by immunoSEQ multiplex PCR; TCRdb stores in-frame clones only, minus some. The sample records around 180,000 clones, around 80% being singletons. Material: PBMCs or T cells enriched from blood (not recorded which). This clonotype was sampled from a man aged 45-65 years who had recovered from COVID-19.

The CDR3 region is CASSLWSRGANDEQFF. The CDR3 nucleotides read TGTGCCAGCAGTTTATGGTCGCGGGGAGCAAATGATGAGCAGTTCTTC. This chain links TRBV27 with TRBJ2-1; D may be TRBD2 (6 bases). From germline, CDR1 is MNHEY and CDR2 SMNVEV (reference sequence). This CDR3 comprises 16 residues. V was trimmed by 1 base and J by 8 bases, leaving 18 bases between them.